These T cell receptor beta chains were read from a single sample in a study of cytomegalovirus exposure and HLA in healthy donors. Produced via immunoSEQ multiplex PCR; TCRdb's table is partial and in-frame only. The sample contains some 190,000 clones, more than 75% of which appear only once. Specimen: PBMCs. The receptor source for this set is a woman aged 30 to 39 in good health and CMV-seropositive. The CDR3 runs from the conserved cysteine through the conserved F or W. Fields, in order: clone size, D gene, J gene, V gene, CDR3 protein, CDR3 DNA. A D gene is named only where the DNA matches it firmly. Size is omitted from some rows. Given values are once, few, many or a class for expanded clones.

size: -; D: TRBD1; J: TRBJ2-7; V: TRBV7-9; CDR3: CASSLRQGTYEQYF; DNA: TGTGCCAGCAGCTTAAGACAGGGGACCTACGAGCAGTACTTC
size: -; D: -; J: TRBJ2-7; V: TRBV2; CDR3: CATMRYTYEQYF; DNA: TGTGCCACCATGCGATATACCTACGAGCAGTACTTC
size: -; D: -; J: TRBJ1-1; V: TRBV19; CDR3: CASSIYRNTEAFF; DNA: TGTGCCAGTAGTATCTACAGGAACACTGAAGCTTTCTTT
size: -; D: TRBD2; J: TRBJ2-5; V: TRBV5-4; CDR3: CATRLAGGEVRTQYF; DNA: TGTGCCACCCGACTAGCGGGGGGGGAGGTACGGACCCAGTACTTC
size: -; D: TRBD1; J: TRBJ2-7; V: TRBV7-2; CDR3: CASSPPGTGIREQYF; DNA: TGTGCCAGCAGCCCTCCCGGGACAGGGATTCGCGAGCAGTACTTC
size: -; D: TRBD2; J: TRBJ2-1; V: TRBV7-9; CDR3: CASSLERGGHDEQFF; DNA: TGTGCCAGCAGCTTGGAGCGGGGGGGCCACGATGAGCAGTTCTTC
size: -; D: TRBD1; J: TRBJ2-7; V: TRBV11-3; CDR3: CASSIDRGTYEQYF; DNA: TGTGCCAGCAGCATCGACAGGGGGACCTACGAGCAGTACTTC
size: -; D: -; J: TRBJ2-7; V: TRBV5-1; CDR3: CASRMSRGYEQYF; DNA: TGCGCCAGCAGAATGTCCCGAGGATACGAGCAGTACTTC
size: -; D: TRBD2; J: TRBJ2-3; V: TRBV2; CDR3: CASRGGTDTQYF; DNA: TGTGCCTCACGCGGGGGAACAGATACGCAGTATTTT
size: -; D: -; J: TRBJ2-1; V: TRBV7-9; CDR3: CASSLTVLGQFF; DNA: TGTGCCAGCAGTTTAACAGTTTTAGGGCAGTTCTTC
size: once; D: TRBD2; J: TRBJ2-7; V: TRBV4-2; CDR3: CASSQDTPLAGGEQYF; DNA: TGTGCCAGCAGCCAAGATACCCCACTAGCGGGGGGTGAGCAGTACTTC
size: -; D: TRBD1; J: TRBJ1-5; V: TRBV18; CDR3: CASSPQGANQPQHF; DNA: TGTGCCAGCTCACCCCAGGGGGCAAATCAGCCCCAGCATTTT
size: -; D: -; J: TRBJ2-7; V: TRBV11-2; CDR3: CASSLAGTNYEQYF; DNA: TGTGCCAGCAGCTTGGCCGGGACAAACTACGAGCAGTACTTC
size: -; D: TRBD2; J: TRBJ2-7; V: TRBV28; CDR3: CASASGGPSYEQYF; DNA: TGTGCCAGCGCCAGCGGGGGGCCATCCTACGAGCAGTACTTC